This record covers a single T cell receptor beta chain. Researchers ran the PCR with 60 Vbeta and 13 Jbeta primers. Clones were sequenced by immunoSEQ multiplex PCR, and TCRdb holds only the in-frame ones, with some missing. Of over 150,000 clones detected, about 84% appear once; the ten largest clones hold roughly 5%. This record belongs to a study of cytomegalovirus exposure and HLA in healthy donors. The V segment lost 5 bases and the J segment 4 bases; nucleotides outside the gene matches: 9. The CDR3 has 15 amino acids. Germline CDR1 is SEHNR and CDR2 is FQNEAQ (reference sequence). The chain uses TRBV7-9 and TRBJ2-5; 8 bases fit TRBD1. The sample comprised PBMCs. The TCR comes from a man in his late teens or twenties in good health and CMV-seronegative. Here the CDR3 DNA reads TGTGCCAGCAGCCTCCACAGGGGGAGCACAGAGACCCAGTACTTC. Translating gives CASSLHRGSTETQYF.